Sequencing of this TCR beta chain was carried out in a study of prognosis after radiotherapy for stage I lung cancer. The CDR3 covers 11 residues. From germline, CDR1 is DFQATT and CDR2 SNEGSKA (reference sequence). Trimming pared 6 bases from V and 4 bases from J, leaving 10 bases between. General observations from the study: Patients who went on to get distant metastases had lower Shannon entropy after stereotactic body radiation therapy. Some TCR clones were expanded. Whether these clones were tumor-specific was not determined.

Amplification of TCR beta CDR3 from genomic DNA used two-round multiplex PCR. First-round PCR employed TRBV- and TRBJ-specific primers for each gene. Universal primers were used for second-round PCR. MiXCR, run by TCRdb on the multiplex PCR reads, gives a single entry per CDR3 protein. This sample carries 15,000 to 20,000 distinct CDR3 sequences, 29% of them seen once, and the ten largest clones take roughly 30%. This clonotype was seen ten or more times. What it recognizes is unknown. The chain has TRBV20-1 and TRBJ2-7; D gene ambiguous. The specimen was PBMCs, collected before or after stereotactic body radiation therapy (not recorded which). This sequence originates from a donor aged 50 or older with non-small cell lung cancer. The CDR3 nucleotides are TGCAGTGCCGTGGCAGGTTACGAGCAGTACTTC. This encodes CSAVAGYEQYF.